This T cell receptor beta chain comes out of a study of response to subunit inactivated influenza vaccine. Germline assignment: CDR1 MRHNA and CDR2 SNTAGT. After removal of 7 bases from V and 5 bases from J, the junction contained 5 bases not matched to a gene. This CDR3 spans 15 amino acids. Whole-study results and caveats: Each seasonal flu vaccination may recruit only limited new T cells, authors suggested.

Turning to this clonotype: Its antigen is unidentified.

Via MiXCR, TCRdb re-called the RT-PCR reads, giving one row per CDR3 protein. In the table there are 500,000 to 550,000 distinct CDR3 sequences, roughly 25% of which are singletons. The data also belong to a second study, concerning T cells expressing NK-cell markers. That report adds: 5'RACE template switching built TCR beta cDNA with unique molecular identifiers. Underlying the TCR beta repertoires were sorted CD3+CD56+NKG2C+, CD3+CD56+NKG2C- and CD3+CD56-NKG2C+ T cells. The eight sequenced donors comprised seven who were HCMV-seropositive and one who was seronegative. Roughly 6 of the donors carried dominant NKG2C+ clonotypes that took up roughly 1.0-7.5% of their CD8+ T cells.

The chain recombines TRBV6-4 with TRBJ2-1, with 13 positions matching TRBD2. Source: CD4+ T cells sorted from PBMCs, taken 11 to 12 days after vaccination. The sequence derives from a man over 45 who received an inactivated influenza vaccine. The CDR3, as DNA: TGTGCCAGCAACACTAGCGGGGGGGCCCACAATGAGCAGTTCTTC. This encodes CASNTSGGAHNEQFF.